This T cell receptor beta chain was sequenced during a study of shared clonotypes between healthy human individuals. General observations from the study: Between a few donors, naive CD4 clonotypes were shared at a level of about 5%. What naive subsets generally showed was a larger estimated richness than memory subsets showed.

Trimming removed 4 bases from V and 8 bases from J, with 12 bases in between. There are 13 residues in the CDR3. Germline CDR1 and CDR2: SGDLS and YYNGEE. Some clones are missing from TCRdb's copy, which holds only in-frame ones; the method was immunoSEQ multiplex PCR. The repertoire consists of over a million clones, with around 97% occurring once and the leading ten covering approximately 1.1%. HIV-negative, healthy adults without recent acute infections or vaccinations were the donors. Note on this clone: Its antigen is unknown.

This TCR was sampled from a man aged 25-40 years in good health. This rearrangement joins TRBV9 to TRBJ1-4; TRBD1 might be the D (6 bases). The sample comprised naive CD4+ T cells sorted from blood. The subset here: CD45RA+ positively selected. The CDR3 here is CASSLGGSEKLFF. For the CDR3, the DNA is TGTGCCAGCAGCCTGGGGGGCAGCGAAAAACTGTTTTTT.